Here is one TCR beta chain with its context. Germline V gene data show CDR1 as MDHEN and CDR2 as SYDVKM. The CDR3 has 15 amino acids. The ends were cut back, 4 bases at V and 0 bases at J, with 12 bases in the middle. This sample is drawn from a study of blood T cell repertoires in COVID-19. Across the study: PBMCs, B-cell-depleted T cells, or T cells provided the cDNA or gDNA that made up the material.

Per the authors' pipeline: Amplifying reference gene primers gave estimates of nucleated cell counts. Libraries were prepared by immunoSEQ multiplex PCR; TCRdb keeps only in-frame clonotypes and omits some of them. Clone size and V and J calls were adopted from that table, with D and trimming inferred from the DNA. Of around 310,000 clones in the sample, 90% were seen once. The chain recombines TRBV28 with TRBJ1-2; tentative D call: TRBD1 (6 bases). This receptor was taken from a middle-aged woman with COVID-19, enrolled during active disease. The sample comprised peripheral blood. CDR3 loop: CASSSVGGSNYGYTF. The CDR3 nucleotides are TGTGCCAGCAGTTCCGTTGGGGGCTCTAACTATGGCTACACCTTC.